This is a list of T cell receptor beta chains from one sample in a study of T cell repertoires in cytomegalovirus infection. Via MiXCR, TCRdb re-called the reads, giving one row per CDR3 protein. This table holds 510,000 or so distinct CDR3 sequences, more than 25% found once. Sequencing used PBMCs. These receptors came from a human donor in good health (CMV status not recorded). Some clones in this sample may be carry-over from other donors' samples. CDR3s include the opening cysteine and the closing phenylalanine or tryptophan. A D gene is named only where the DNA matches it firmly. Size tells how often a clone was seen (once, few, many) or the class of an expanded clone, and some rows leave it out.

v_gene: TRBV6-5
j_gene: TRBJ2-7
d_gene: NA
abundance: few
CDR3aa: CASSYSGRVVSEQYF
CDR3nt: TGTGCCAGCAGTTACTCCGGCAGGGTAGTGAGCGAGCAGTACTTC

v_gene: TRBV29-1
j_gene: TRBJ2-2
d_gene: NA
abundance: few
CDR3aa: CSVIPMGTGELFF
CDR3nt: TGCAGCGTTATTCCAATGGGGACCGGGGAGCTGTTTTTT

v_gene: TRBV6-4
j_gene: TRBJ1-2
d_gene: TRBD1
abundance: NA
CDR3aa: CASSEGTGRTGGYTF
CDR3nt: TGTGCCAGCAGCGAGGGGACAGGGCGCACCGGTGGCTACACCTTC

v_gene: TRBV6-2/TRBV6-3
j_gene: TRBJ2-1
d_gene: TRBD2
abundance: few
CDR3aa: CASSPSEGSGKYIEQFF
CDR3nt: TGTGCCAGCAGTCCTTCCGAGGGTAGCGGGAAGTACATTGAGCAGTTCTTC

v_gene: TRBV27
j_gene: TRBJ1-2
d_gene: NA
abundance: NA
CDR3aa: CASRSVRGYTF
CDR3nt: TGTGCCAGCAGATCCGTAAGGGGCTACACCTTC

v_gene: TRBV4-1
j_gene: TRBJ1-5
d_gene: NA
abundance: NA
CDR3aa: CASSNHPRGEEGQPQHF
CDR3nt: TGCGCCAGCAGCAACCACCCACGAGGGGAGGAAGGGCAGCCCCAGCATTTT

v_gene: TRBV6-1
j_gene: TRBJ2-7
d_gene: NA
abundance: NA
CDR3aa: CASSEARQSYEQYF
CDR3nt: TGTGCCAGCAGTGAAGCCCGACAGTCCTACGAGCAGTACTTC

v_gene: TRBV15
j_gene: TRBJ1-5
d_gene: NA
abundance: few
CDR3aa: CATSAEPAALAQPQHF
CDR3nt: TGTGCCACCAGCGCCGAACCAGCCGCGCTCGCTCAGCCCCAGCATTTT

v_gene: TRBV5-1
j_gene: TRBJ2-3
d_gene: TRBD2
abundance: NA
CDR3aa: CASSLATSVDTDTQYF
CDR3nt: TGCGCCAGCAGCTTGGCTACTAGCGTGGACACAGATACGCAGTATTTT

v_gene: TRBV27
j_gene: TRBJ2-7
d_gene: TRBD1
abundance: NA
CDR3aa: CASSRNGQGSYEQYF
CDR3nt: TGTGCCAGCAGCCGCAACGGACAGGGGTCCTACGAGCAGTACTTC

v_gene: TRBV10-2
j_gene: TRBJ1-5
d_gene: NA
abundance: NA
CDR3aa: CASSRTLGSQHF
CDR3nt: TGCGCCAGCAGTCGGACGCTCGGGTCCCAGCATTTT

v_gene: TRBV7-2
j_gene: TRBJ2-2
d_gene: NA
abundance: few
CDR3aa: CASSFGGADTGELFF
CDR3nt: TGTGCCAGCAGCTTTGGGGGGGCGGACACCGGGGAGCTGTTTTTT

v_gene: TRBV23-1
j_gene: TRBJ2-1
d_gene: TRBD1
abundance: NA
CDR3aa: CASEPDRGSQSPRNEQFF
CDR3nt: TGCGCCAGCGAACCGGACAGGGGGAGTCAGAGTCCCCGCAATGAGCAGTTCTTC

v_gene: TRBV28
j_gene: TRBJ1-2
d_gene: NA
abundance: NA
CDR3aa: CASIPRGSYGYTF
CDR3nt: TGTGCCAGCATTCCAAGGGGGAGCTATGGCTACACCTTC

v_gene: TRBV7-8
j_gene: TRBJ1-2
d_gene: NA
abundance: many
CDR3aa: CASSLATNGYTF
CDR3nt: TGTGCCAGCAGCTTAGCAACGAATGGCTACACCTTC

v_gene: TRBV6-2/TRBV6-3
j_gene: TRBJ1-1
d_gene: TRBD1
abundance: NA
CDR3aa: CASSARQGRSTEAFF
CDR3nt: TGTGCCAGCAGTGCCCGACAGGGCAGGAGCACTGAAGCTTTCTTT

v_gene: TRBV7-9
j_gene: TRBJ2-3
d_gene: NA
abundance: few
CDR3aa: CASSRQGRDTQYF
CDR3nt: TGTGCCAGCAGCCGCCAGGGTCGAGATACGCAGTATTTT

v_gene: TRBV12-3/TRBV12-4
j_gene: TRBJ2-1
d_gene: TRBD2
abundance: NA
CDR3aa: CASRRVSGRVYNEQFF
CDR3nt: TGTGCCAGCAGACGTGTCTCCGGGAGGGTTTACAATGAGCAGTTCTTC

v_gene: TRBV6-5
j_gene: TRBJ2-2
d_gene: NA
abundance: many
CDR3aa: CASKKTGRAGELFF
CDR3nt: TGTGCCAGCAAAAAAACAGGAAGAGCCGGGGAGCTGTTTTTT

v_gene: TRBV24-1
j_gene: TRBJ2-1
d_gene: NA
abundance: NA
CDR3aa: CATSDPGTPDNEQFF
CDR3nt: TGTGCCACCAGTGACCCCGGGACCCCAGACAATGAGCAGTTCTTC

v_gene: TRBV24-1
j_gene: TRBJ2-2
d_gene: TRBD1
abundance: few
CDR3aa: CATSPTGGTNTGELFF
CDR3nt: TGTGCCACCAGCCCAACAGGGGGAACGAACACCGGGGAGCTGTTTTTT

v_gene: TRBV7-9
j_gene: TRBJ2-1
d_gene: TRBD2
abundance: NA
CDR3aa: CASSPPKRTSGSSTEQFF
CDR3nt: TGTGCCAGCAGCCCCCCGAAACGGACTAGCGGGAGTTCCACTGAGCAGTTCTTC